Shown below are 16 T cell receptor beta chains from a single sample sequenced in a study of somatic mutations in cytotoxic T cells in rheumatoid arthritis. Profiled with immunoSEQ multiplex PCR; TCRdb holds only in-frame clones, not every one. The table shows nearly 20,000 clones, with roughly 82% occurring only once. The sequencing sample was made of CD8+ T cells sorted from blood. These receptors were obtained from a woman between 45 and 65 years old in good health.

This chain links TRBV6-5 with TRBJ1-5; D call uncertain. Trimming took off 6 bases at V and 3 bases at J, with 9 bases between the two ends. In germline, CDR1 is MNHEY, CDR2 SVGAGI. There are 13 residues in the CDR3. Here the CDR3 reads CASSPRNNQPQHF. CDR3 sequence (DNA): TGTGCCAGCAGCCCGAGGAACAATCAGCCCCAGCATTTT.

The rearrangement joins TRBV13 to TRBJ2-1; 10 bases map to TRBD2. Unmatched junction bases numbered 4, after V lost 0 bases and J lost 5 bases. Per germline, CDR1 PRHDT and CDR2 FYEKMQ (reference sequence). This CDR3 has 16 residues. In DNA, the CDR3 is TGTGCCAGCAGCTTAGGGTTGCTAGCGGGAGACAATGAGCAGTTCTTC. It translates to CASSLGLLAGDNEQFF. The complete variable domain, with remaining parts taken from reference TRBV13 and TRBJ2-1, reads AAGVIQSPRHLIKEKRETATLKCYPIPRHDTVYWYQQGPGQDPQFLISFYEKMQSDKGSIPDRFSAQQFSDYHSELNMSSLELGDSALYFCASSLGLLAGDNEQFFGPGTRLTVL.

The V call is TRBV27, the J call TRBJ2-7; the D call may be TRBD1 or TRBD2 (5 bases each). The germline CDR1 and CDR2 sequences are MNHEY and SMNVEV (reference sequence). V was cut by 3 bases and J by 2 bases, with 17 bases left in between. The CDR3 covers 16 residues. The CDR3 region has the DNA TGTGCCAGCAGTTTCTCCTCGGGGCAGCAACCCTACGAGCAGTACTTC. It translates to CASSFSSGQQPYEQYF.

There are a few counts of this clone. The chain uses TRBV7-9 and TRBJ2-7; the D is unclear. The CDR3 contains 16 residues. V lost 5 bases, J lost 5 bases, and 22 bases lay in between. Germline CDR1 is SEHNR and CDR2 is FQNEAQ (reference sequence). CDR3 in DNA: TGTGCCAGCAGCCCACCACATGGGGTACGGGCGGACGAGCAGTACTTC. Translated: CASSPPHGVRADEQYF.

The rearrangement uses TRBV14 and TRBJ2-7, with 9 bases identical to TRBD2. The length of the CDR3 is 13 residues. V was pared by 4 bases and J by 6 bases, with 4 bases of the junction left unmatched. The germline V gene has CDR1 SGHDN and CDR2 FVKESK. The CDR3 sequence: CASSPGLALEQYF. CDR3 in DNA: TGTGCCAGCAGCCCGGGACTAGCACTCGAGCAGTACTTC.

In its sample, this clone was seen once. This CDR3 reads CAWSQAYYEQYF. Written as DNA, the CDR3 is TGTGCCTGGAGCCAAGCCTACTACGAGCAGTACTTC. The chain carries TRBV30 and TRBJ2-7; D gene uncertain. Trimming removed 3 bases at V and 3 bases at J, with 9 bases between. Germline V gene data show CDR1 as GTSNPN and CDR2 as SVGIG (reference sequence). The CDR3 has 12 residues. Complete variable domain (other parts from reference TRBV30 and TRBJ2-7): SQTIHQWPATLVQPVGSPLSLECTVEGTSNPNLYWYRQAAGRGLQLLFYSVGIGQISSEVPQNLSASRPQDRQFILSSKKLLLSDSGFYLCAWSQAYYEQYFGPGTRLTVT.

The chain couples TRBV6-1 to TRBJ2-3; no clear D. V lost 0 bases to trimming and J lost 6 bases, with 10 bases between them. Germline assignment: CDR1 MNHNS and CDR2 SASEGT. The CDR3 sequence is 14 residues long. CDR3 coding DNA: TGTGCCAGCAGTGAAGCGGTGGAATTCGATACGCAGTATTTT. Translating gives CASSEAVEFDTQYF.

This clone has a single count. V is TRBV19 and J is TRBJ1-1; no definite D call. CDR3 size: 14 residues. V was clipped by 3 bases and J by 1 base, with 9 bases between them. The germline CDR1 and CDR2 sequences are LNHDA and SQIVND (reference sequence). CDR3 amino acids: CASSMSGTNTEAFF. In DNA, the CDR3 is TGTGCCAGTAGTATGTCAGGCACGAACACTGAAGCTTTCTTT.

The sample holds one count of this clone. This rearrangement joins TRBV11-3 to TRBJ2-3, with TRBD1 as a possible D gene (7 bases). Trimming removed 5 bases at V and 4 bases at J, with 16 bases between. Germline V gene lookup returns CDR1 SGHNT and CDR2 YENEEA. The CDR3 is 15 residues long. The CDR3 is CASSPRGGQADTQYF. CDR3 in DNA: TGTGCCAGCAGCCCCCGGGGAGGACAGGCAGATACGCAGTATTTT. Drawing the rest from reference TRBV11-3 and TRBJ2-3, the complete variable domain is EAGVVQSPRYKIIEKKQPVAFWCNPISGHNTLYWYLQNLGQGPELLIRYENEEAVDDSQLPKDRFSAERLKGVDSTLKIQPAELGDSAVYLCASSPRGGQADTQYFGPGTRLTVL.

The chain uses TRBV7-9 and TRBJ2-1; TRBD2 matches at 7 bases. The CDR3 runs to 14 residues. Germline V gene lookup returns CDR1 SEHNR and CDR2 FQNEAQ (reference sequence). V gave up 3 bases and J gave up 4 bases; unmatched junction bases: 3. In DNA, the CDR3 is TGTGCCAGCAGCTTGGGGGGGATGTACAATGAGCAGTTCTTC. The encoded protein is CASSLGGMYNEQFF.

The chain joins TRBV6-5 to TRBJ1-1; D perhaps matches TRBD1 (6 bases). Trimming cost V 5 bases and J 10 bases, with 11 bases left between them. Looked up from germline, CDR1 is MNHEY and CDR2 is SVGAGI. The CDR3 has 11 residues. The CDR3 nucleotides are TGTGCCAGCAGTGGGGGGGCAGGAGCTTTCTTT. Its translation: CASSGGAGAFF.

The chain links TRBV27 to TRBJ2-7; D unclear. From germline, CDR1 is MNHEY and CDR2 SMNVEV (reference sequence). V was cut by 0 bases and J by 6 bases, with 15 bases left in between. The CDR3 covers 15 residues. The CDR3 DNA sequence: TGTGCCAGCAGTTTATCAACGGGCCCAAAACGCGAGCAGTACTTC. Translating gives CASSLSTGPKREQYF.

The chain joins TRBV27 to TRBJ2-1; 8 bases line up with TRBD1. The germline V gene has CDR1 MNHEY and CDR2 SMNVEV (reference sequence). V was pared by 5 bases and J by 5 bases, with 2 bases of the junction left unmatched. The CDR3 covers 13 residues. CDR3 nucleotides: TGTGCCAGCAGTGGGACAGGAGACAATGAGCAGTTCTTC. Translation: CASSGTGDNEQFF.

The chain links TRBV2 to TRBJ2-3, with D uncertain. Germline lookup yields CDR1 SNHLY and CDR2 FYNNEI. Trimming stripped 4 bases from V and 4 bases from J, with 0 bases between. The CDR3 totals 10 residues. The CDR3 spells CASSADTQYF. The CDR3 region has the DNA TGTGCCAGCAGTGCAGATACGCAGTATTTT.

The chain carries TRBV4-2 and TRBJ2-3; 14 bases match TRBD2. The CDR3 has 18 residues. The V and J ends lost 0 bases and 2 bases, in that order; junction bases with no gene match: 4. Per germline, CDR1 LGHNA and CDR2 YNFKEQ. CDR3 DNA: TGTGCCAGCAGCCAAGACGGACTAGCGGGGGGTATCACAGATACGCAGTATTTT. Its translation: CASSQDGLAGGITDTQYF.

The DNA for the CDR3 is TGTGCCAGCAGCCTAGGACGGGGGGGTAGCGGGGAGCTGTTTTTT. It is translated as CASSLGRGGSGELFF. This chain joins TRBV7-2 and TRBJ2-2; 8 nucleotides match TRBD2. Per the germline V gene, CDR1 is SGHTA and CDR2 is FQGNSA. The J segment lost 7 bases and the V segment lost 5 bases, leaving 9 bases of the junction unmatched. The CDR3 has 15 amino acids.